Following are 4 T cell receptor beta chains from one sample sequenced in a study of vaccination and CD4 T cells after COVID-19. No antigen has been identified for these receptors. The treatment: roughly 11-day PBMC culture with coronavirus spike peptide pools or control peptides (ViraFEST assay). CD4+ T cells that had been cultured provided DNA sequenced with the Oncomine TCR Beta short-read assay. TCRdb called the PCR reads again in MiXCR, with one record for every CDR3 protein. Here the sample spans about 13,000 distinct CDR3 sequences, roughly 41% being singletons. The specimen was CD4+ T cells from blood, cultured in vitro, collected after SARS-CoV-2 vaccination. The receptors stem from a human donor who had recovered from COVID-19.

CDR3 residues: CASSLVGTAYEQYF. CDR3 DNA: TGTGCCAGCAGCTTAGTGGGGACAGCCTACGAGCAGTACTTC. The rearrangement links TRBV11-3 to TRBJ2-7; 7 positions agree with TRBD1. Germline V gene sequence: CDR1 SGHNT, CDR2 YENEEA. V lost 1 base, J lost 2 bases, and 2 bases stayed unmatched. This CDR3 region has 14 residues.

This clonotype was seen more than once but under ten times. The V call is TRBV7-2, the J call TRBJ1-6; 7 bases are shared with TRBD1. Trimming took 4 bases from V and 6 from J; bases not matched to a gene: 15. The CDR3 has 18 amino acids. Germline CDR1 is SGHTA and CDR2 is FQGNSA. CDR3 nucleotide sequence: TGTGCCAGCAGCTCCCCCCTGACTTGGGACAGACCTAATTCACCCCTCCACTTT. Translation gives CASSSPLTWDRPNSPLHF.

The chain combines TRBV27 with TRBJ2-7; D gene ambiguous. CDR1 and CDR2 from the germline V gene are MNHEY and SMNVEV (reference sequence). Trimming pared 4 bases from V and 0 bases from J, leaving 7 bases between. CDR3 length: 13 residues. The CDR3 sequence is CASSSAPSYEQYF. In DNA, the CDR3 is TGTGCCAGCAGTTCAGCGCCCTCCTACGAGCAGTACTTC.

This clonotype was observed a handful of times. CDR3 in DNA: TGCAGTGCTAGAGATCGGAAGGGCCTACCCTACGAGCAGTACTTC. The encoded protein is CSARDRKGLPYEQYF. The V call is TRBV20-1, the J call TRBJ2-7; D remains unclear. Per the germline V gene, CDR1 is DFQATT and CDR2 is SNEGSKA (reference sequence). Trimming left V 0 bases short and J 2 bases short, with 14 bases between. CDR3 length: 15 amino acids.